This paragraph reports one TCR beta chain. This sample stems from a study of technical replicates of blood from a few donors. Sequencing was performed with immunoSEQ multiplex PCR; in TCRdb, only in-frame clones are kept and a portion is missing. The sample carries 70,000 to 95,000 clones, approximately 97% recorded once. Specimen: T cells isolated from PBMCs. The TCR originated in a human donor in good health.

Here the CDR3 reads CASSLGSAGGLYEQYF. The CDR3 DNA sequence: TGTGCCAGCAGCTTAGGTTCAGCGGGAGGGCTCTACGAGCAGTACTTC. The genes are TRBV7-8 and TRBJ2-7; TRBD2 matches at 10 bases. The V gene's germline CDR1 is SGHVS and CDR2 FQNEAQ. The CDR3 totals 16 residues. V was pared by 1 base and J by 3 bases, with 6 bases of the junction left unmatched.